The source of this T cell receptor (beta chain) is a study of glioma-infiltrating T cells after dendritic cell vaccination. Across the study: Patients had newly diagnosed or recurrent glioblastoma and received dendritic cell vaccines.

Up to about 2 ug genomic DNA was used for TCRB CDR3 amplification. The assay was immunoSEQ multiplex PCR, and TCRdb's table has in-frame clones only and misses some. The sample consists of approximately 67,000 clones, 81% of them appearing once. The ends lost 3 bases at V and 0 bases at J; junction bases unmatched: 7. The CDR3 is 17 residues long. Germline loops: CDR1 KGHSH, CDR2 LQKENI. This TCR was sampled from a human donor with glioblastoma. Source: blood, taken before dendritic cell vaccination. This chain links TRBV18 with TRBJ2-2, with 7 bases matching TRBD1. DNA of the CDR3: TGTGCCAGCTCACCGCCGGGCAGGGGGACGAACACCGGGGAGCTGTTTTTT. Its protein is CASSPPGRGTNTGELFF. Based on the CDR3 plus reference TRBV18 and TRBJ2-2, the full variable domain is NAGVMQNPRHLVRRRGQEARLRCSPMKGHSHVYWYRQLPEEGLKFMVYLQKENIIDESGMPKERFSAEFPKEGPSILRIQQVVRGDSAAYFCASSPPGRGTNTGELFFGEGSRLTVL.